Below are 18 T cell receptor beta chains sequenced from a single sample in a study of blood T cells in healthy people across ages. With a J-beta primer mix and a sample-barcoded 5' primer, a second PCR ran roughly 6 to 11 cycles. TCRdb passed the 5' RACE reads through MiXCR, listing each CDR3 protein once. The top ten hold 51% of the sample, which has about 380,000 distinct CDR3 sequences, more than 45% seen once. Sequenced: blood. The receptors here all came from a man aged 55 to 70 in good health.

V usage is TRBV12-3 or TRBV12-4 and J usage is TRBJ2-4; D unresolved. The last part of the DNA fits TRBJ2-7 better; the J call may be wrong. This CDR3 contains 12 residues. CDR3 amino acids: CASSLFIHEQYF. The CDR3, as DNA: TGTGCCAGCAGTTTATTTATCCACGAGCAGTACTTC.

The chain couples TRBV30 to TRBJ2-4, with D perhaps matching TRBD1 (5 bases). The DNA end is a closer match to TRBJ2-7, so the J assignment may be wrong. The CDR3 sequence is 13 residues long. CDR1 is GTSNPN and CDR2 is SVGIG in the germline V gene (reference sequence). CDR3 protein: CAASQDTYYEQYF. DNA for the CDR3: TGTGCCGCAAGCCAGGACACCTACTACGAGCAGTACTTC.

This clonotype was recorded a few times. CDR3: CASRPTADTQYF. DNA for the CDR3: TGTGCCAGCAGGCCTACGGCGGATACGCAGTATTTT. The chain is built from TRBV7-9 and TRBJ2-3; D uncertain. The germline V gene encodes CDR1 SEHNR and CDR2 FQNEAQ (reference sequence). Trimming took off 6 bases at V and 6 bases at J, with 10 bases between the two ends. The CDR3 runs to 12 residues.

V gene TRBV21-1 combines with J gene TRBJ1-2. TRBV21-1 counts as a pseudogene. The CDR3 runs 12 residues. The CDR3 coding sequence is TGTGCCAGCAGCAAAGTACGGCAGTCTTGCACCTTC. Translation: CASSKVRQSCTF.

The V gene is TRBV9, the J gene TRBJ2-7; no definite D call. The V gene's germline CDR1 is SGDLS and CDR2 YYNGEE. The CDR3 length is 13 residues. The V end lost 4 bases, the J end lost 6 bases, and 14 bases lay between the germline ends. CDR3 coding DNA: TGTGCCAGCAGCATAACCAGCTCCCGCGAGCAGTACTTC. The encoded protein is CASSITSSREQYF.

This clonotype occurred once. This sequence joins TRBV6-1 and TRBJ2-1; 9 bases map to TRBD2. CDR3 size: 15 residues. Per the germline V gene, CDR1 is MNHNS and CDR2 is SASEGT. The ends lost 8 bases at V and 3 bases at J; junction bases unmatched: 8. This chain's CDR3 is CASRDGTSLYNEQFF. Written as DNA, the CDR3 is TGTGCCAGCCGAGACGGGACTAGCCTCTACAATGAGCAGTTCTTC.

This clonotype was recorded at least ten times. The V gene is TRBV20-1, the J gene TRBJ2-1; D gene uncertain. The CDR3 is made up of 13 amino acids. Germline V lookup: CDR1 DFQATT, CDR2 SNEGSKA (reference sequence). V was pared by 5 bases and J by 0 bases, with 8 bases between. The CDR3 loop is CSADKSSYNEQFF. CDR3 sequence (DNA): TGCAGTGCTGACAAGAGCTCCTACAATGAGCAGTTCTTC.

Details on this clonotype: This may be a read error: a much more frequent sequence differs by one nucleotide. V gene TRBV7-9 combines with J gene TRBJ2-1; D may be TRBD2 (5 bases). The CDR3 has 15 amino acids. CDR1 and CDR2 (germline): SEHNR, FQNEAQ (reference sequence). Trimming shortened V by 4 bases and J by 10 bases, and 20 bases separated the two germline ends. For the CDR3, the DNA is TGTGCCAGCAGCTCCGGGGAGCGAAACTCCTACGAGCAGTTCTTC. As protein: CASSSGERNSYEQFF.

This sequence joins TRBV20-1 and TRBJ2-3; 8 nucleotides match TRBD2. The V and J ends lost 5 bases and 3 bases, in that order; junction bases with no gene match: 10. Germline loops: CDR1 DFQATT, CDR2 SNEGSKA (reference sequence). The CDR3 covers 15 residues. CDR3 nucleotide sequence: TGCAGTGCTCCCCAAAGCGGGAGAAGGACAGATACGCAGTATTTT. Residues: CSAPQSGRRTDTQYF.

This clonotype was counted between two and nine times. This sequence joins TRBV7-2 and TRBJ2-5; 11 bases match TRBD1. CDR3 length: 15 residues. Unmatched junction bases numbered 4, after V lost 2 bases and J lost 5 bases. Germline-derived CDR1 and CDR2 are SGHTA and FQGNSA. The CDR3 DNA is TGTGCCAGCAGCTTACGGACAGGGGGCAGGGAGACCCAGTACTTC. It translates to CASSLRTGGRETQYF.

The chain's CDR3 is CASSGRADQETQYF. The CDR3 DNA reads as TGTGCCAGCAGTGGACGAGCGGACCAAGAGACCCAGTACTTC. The chain is built from TRBV6-2 or TRBV6-3 and TRBJ2-5; D is possibly TRBD2 (5 bases). Germline CDR1 is MNHEY and CDR2 is SVGEGT. Trimming took 5 bases from V and 0 from J, leaving 10 bases between them. The CDR3 consists of 14 residues.

The gene calls are TRBV7-3 and TRBJ2-3, with D possibly matching TRBD2 (5 bases). Germline loops: CDR1 SGHTA, CDR2 FQGTGA. V gave up 5 bases and J gave up 8 bases, with 11 bases separating them. CDR3 length: 12 amino acids. The CDR3 loop is CASSNPEGTQYF. Written as DNA, the CDR3 is TGTGCCAGCAGCAACCCTGAGGGTACGCAGTATTTT.

The genes are TRBV20-1 and TRBJ2-5; the D gene is possibly TRBD2 (5 bases). Judging by the DNA end, TRBJ2-7 fits better; the J call may be wrong. The CDR3 runs 14 residues. Per the germline V gene, CDR1 is DFQATT and CDR2 is SNEGSKA (reference sequence). Here the CDR3 DNA reads TGCAGTGCCACCTCCTCACAGCGGACCTACGAGCAGTACTTC. Protein product: CSATSSQRTYEQYF.

This clonotype was seen more than once but under ten times. The rearrangement joins TRBV4-3 to TRBJ1-6; D call uncertain. The germline V gene encodes CDR1 LGHNA and CDR2 YSLEER. V lost 4 bases and J lost 7, with 14 bases in between. CDR3 length: 15 amino acids. CDR3 amino acids: CASSPTRLSNSPLHF. The CDR3 nucleotides read TGCGCCAGCAGCCCAACCCGACTAAGCAATTCACCCCTCCACTTT.

This clonotype was seen a handful of times. The J gene is TRBJ2-1, the V gene TRBV7-2; a possible D gene is TRBD2 (6 bases). Looked up from germline, CDR1 is SGHTA and CDR2 is FQGNSA. The CDR3 consists of 14 residues. V was trimmed by 5 bases and J by 3 bases, leaving 11 bases between them. Here the CDR3 reads CASSQERVYNEQFF. The CDR3 bases are TGTGCCAGCAGCCAGGAGCGGGTCTACAATGAGCAGTTCTTC.

This clonotype was counted a few times. The chain uses TRBV6-4 and TRBJ1-2; D is uncertain. The germline CDR1 and CDR2 sequences are MRHNA and SNTAGT. Trimming left V 6 bases short and J 4 bases short, with 12 bases between. This CDR3 is 13 amino acids long. This CDR3 is CASSPDGSYGYTF. CDR3 DNA sequence: TGTGCCAGCAGCCCCGACGGGAGCTATGGCTACACCTTC.

This clonotype was counted only a few times. The chain is built from TRBV20-1 and TRBJ2-7; a weak D match, TRBD2 (6 bases). Deletions cut 6 bases from V and 0 bases from J, with 15 bases between. This CDR3 region has 14 residues. The V gene's germline CDR1 is DFQATT and CDR2 SNEGSKA (reference sequence). The CDR3 DNA reads as TGCAGTGCCCCCGGGAGACCCAACTCCTACGAGCAGTACTTC. This encodes CSAPGRPNSYEQYF.

The V call is TRBV5-4, the J call TRBJ2-5; 9 positions agree with TRBD1. CDR3 length: 17 amino acids. The V and J ends lost 3 bases and 5 bases, in that order; junction bases with no gene match: 14. Germline V lookup: CDR1 SGHNT, CDR2 YYREEE (reference sequence). In DNA, the CDR3 is TGTGCCAGCAGCTCCGTCCCCCCGGGACAGGGTGGGGAGACCCAGTACTTC. It codes for CASSSVPPGQGGETQYF.